Listed below are T cell receptor beta chains from one sample, sequenced in a study of OX40 agonist ivuxolimab in advanced cancers. Sequencing was performed with immunoSEQ multiplex PCR; in TCRdb, only in-frame clones are kept and a portion is missing. The table shows 75,000 to 90,000 clones, with approximately 88% occurring only once. This specimen consisted of CD4+ or CD8+ T cells sorted from blood, obtained in a trial of the OX40 agonist ivuxolimab. The source of these receptors is an adult with an advanced solid tumor such as melanoma, head and neck, liver or kidney cancer. Each CDR3 is given with its conserved first and last residue. The D gene is left open where the match is weak. Clone size is stated in some rows and not others, as once, few, many or a class when expanded.

V	length	D	size	J	DNA	CDR3
TRBV19	16	NA	NA	TRBJ2-1	TGTGCCAGTAGTATACGCAGGGGAGTAGAGAACAATGAGCAGTTCTTC	CASSIRRGVENNEQFF
TRBV6-5	14	NA	NA	TRBJ2-5	TGTGCCAGCAGCCCCGACACCCTCGGCGGGACCCAGTACTTC	CASSPDTLGGTQYF
TRBV6-1	13	NA	once	TRBJ1-2	TGTGCCACCAGGGGTGGGGCTAACTATGGCTACACCTTC	CATRGGANYGYTF
TRBV21-1	17	NA	once	TRBJ1-6	TGTGCCAGCAGCAACAACACTAGGGGTTCCTATAATTCACCCCTCCACTTT	CASSNNTRGSYNSPLHF
TRBV7-6	15	TRBD2	NA	TRBJ2-1	TGTGCCAGCAGAGGACTAGCGGACTCCTACAATGAGCAGTTCTTC	CASRGLADSYNEQFF
TRBV19	15	NA	NA	TRBJ1-4	TGTGCCAGTAGCAGGCGGGTGCGGAGAAATGAAAAACTGTTTTTT	CASSRRVRRNEKLFF
TRBV23-1	18	NA	NA	TRBJ2-7	TGCGCCAGCAGTCAATCGATTAGCAGGGCAGGGGGGAACCACGAGCAGTACTTC	CASSQSISRAGGNHEQYF
TRBV6-1	14	NA	NA	TRBJ1-1	TGTGCCAGCAGTGAAATCCTTGGGGGAGGCGAAGCTTTCTTT	CASSEILGGGEAFF
TRBV7-2	15	TRBD1	NA	TRBJ1-2	TGTGCCAGCAGCCAACCTTGGGACAGTCACTATGGCTACACCTTC	CASSQPWDSHYGYTF
TRBV29-1	15	TRBD1	few	TRBJ1-2	TGCAGCGTCAGGGTCCGACAGGGACCTGCCTATGGCTACACCTTC	CSVRVRQGPAYGYTF
TRBV27	16	NA	NA	TRBJ1-1	TGTGCCAGCAGTTTATCCCCCCCGAGGGAGGGAACTGAAGCTTTCTTT	CASSLSPPREGTEAFF
TRBV7-3	14	NA	NA	TRBJ2-2	TGTGCCAGCAGCTTGGGGTCGAACACCGGGGAGCTGTTTTTT	CASSLGSNTGELFF
TRBV9	16	NA	NA	TRBJ2-5	TGTGCCAGCAGCGTAGGCCAGCGCCTATCGGGGGAGACCCAGTACTTC	CASSVGQRLSGETQYF